This is a list of T cell receptor beta chains from one sample in a study of T cell responses to AZD1222 COVID-19 vaccine. Some clones are missing from TCRdb's copy, which holds only in-frame ones; the method was immunoSEQ multiplex PCR. Among 150,000 or so clones listed, around 90% were seen once. Sequences were derived from peripheral blood, sampled on day 0 of AZD1222 vaccination. The receptors were gathered from an adult in good health. The CDR3 runs from the conserved cysteine through the conserved F or W. Each record gives: D gene, J gene, clone size, V gene, CDR3 protein, CDR3 DNA. The D gene is left open where the match is weak. The size entry is marked missing in some rows and otherwise reads once, few, many or a size class.

D gene: NA; J gene: TRBJ1-1; clone size: NA; V gene: TRBV5-1; CDR3 protein: CASSLGAGAMNTEAFF; CDR3 DNA: TGCGCCAGCAGCTTGGGTGCAGGGGCCATGAACACTGAAGCTTTCTTT
D gene: NA; J gene: TRBJ1-6; clone size: few; V gene: TRBV25-1; CDR3 protein: CASSSGLFYNSPLHF; CDR3 DNA: TGTGCCAGCAGTTCCGGGCTTTTCTATAATTCACCCCTCCACTTT
D gene: NA; J gene: TRBJ1-2; clone size: NA; V gene: TRBV5-4; CDR3 protein: CASSLGQIYGYTF; CDR3 DNA: TGTGCCAGCAGCTTGGGACAGATATATGGCTACACCTTC
D gene: NA; J gene: TRBJ2-2; clone size: NA; V gene: TRBV5-1; CDR3 protein: CASSLGGNTGELFF; CDR3 DNA: TGCGCCAGCAGCTTGGGGGGTAACACCGGGGAGCTGTTTTTT
D gene: NA; J gene: TRBJ1-2; clone size: NA; V gene: TRBV6-5; CDR3 protein: CASSKQINYGYTF; CDR3 DNA: TGTGCCAGCAGTAAACAGATTAACTATGGCTACACCTTC
D gene: NA; J gene: TRBJ2-7; clone size: NA; V gene: TRBV3-1/TRBV3-2; CDR3 protein: CASSQAQATSYEQYF; CDR3 DNA: TGTGCCAGCAGCCAAGCACAGGCAACCTCCTACGAGCAGTACTTC
D gene: NA; J gene: TRBJ1-6; clone size: NA; V gene: TRBV6-5; CDR3 protein: CASSRGGSYNSPLHF; CDR3 DNA: TGTGCCAGCAGTAGGGGGGGTTCCTATAATTCACCCCTCCACTTT
D gene: NA; J gene: TRBJ2-1; clone size: NA; V gene: TRBV29-1; CDR3 protein: CSVARGGNEQFF; CDR3 DNA: TGCAGCGTTGCGAGGGGGGGGAATGAGCAGTTCTTC
D gene: NA; J gene: TRBJ2-7; clone size: NA; V gene: TRBV9; CDR3 protein: CASSAVVGFAYEQYF; CDR3 DNA: TGTGCCAGCAGTGCGGTTGTGGGTTTCGCCTACGAGCAGTACTTC
D gene: TRBD2; J gene: TRBJ2-1; clone size: NA; V gene: TRBV4-3; CDR3 protein: CASSQDLLRSGGADEQFF; CDR3 DNA: TGCGCCAGCAGCCAAGATCTTCTTCGGAGCGGGGGGGCAGATGAGCAGTTCTTC
D gene: NA; J gene: TRBJ2-3; clone size: NA; V gene: TRBV21-1; CDR3 protein: CASSKDGQSVDTQYF; CDR3 DNA: TGTGCCAGCAGCAAAGATGGCCAGAGCGTAGATACGCAGTATTTT
D gene: NA; J gene: TRBJ2-7; clone size: NA; V gene: TRBV3-1/TRBV3-2; CDR3 protein: CASSPPDRERQYF; CDR3 DNA: TGTGCCAGCAGCCCTCCTGACCGGGAAAGGCAGTACTTC
D gene: TRBD1; J gene: TRBJ2-1; clone size: NA; V gene: TRBV19; CDR3 protein: CASSLDRGLYNEQFF; CDR3 DNA: TGTGCCAGTAGCCTGGACAGGGGGCTCTACAATGAGCAGTTCTTC
D gene: NA; J gene: TRBJ1-1; clone size: NA; V gene: TRBV11-3; CDR3 protein: CASSLDRRSMTEAFF; CDR3 DNA: TGTGCCAGCAGCTTAGATCGCCGATCTATGACTGAAGCTTTCTTT
D gene: NA; J gene: TRBJ2-7; clone size: once; V gene: TRBV9; CDR3 protein: CASSVDVSGGYSYEQYF; CDR3 DNA: TGTGCCAGCAGCGTAGACGTGAGCGGCGGGTACTCCTACGAGCAGTACTTC
D gene: TRBD1; J gene: TRBJ2-7; clone size: NA; V gene: TRBV3-1/TRBV3-2; CDR3 protein: CASSQAGQVAYEQYF; CDR3 DNA: TGTGCCAGCAGCCAGGCGGGACAGGTAGCCTACGAGCAGTACTTC
D gene: NA; J gene: TRBJ2-1; clone size: NA; V gene: TRBV24-1; CDR3 protein: CATSDLVRFSYNEQFF; CDR3 DNA: TGTGCCACCAGTGATTTAGTCAGATTCTCCTACAATGAGCAGTTCTTC
D gene: NA; J gene: TRBJ2-4; clone size: NA; V gene: TRBV6-5; CDR3 protein: CASSSPGSNIQYF; CDR3 DNA: TGTGCCAGCAGTTCTCCTGGTTCGAACATTCAGTACTTC
D gene: NA; J gene: TRBJ2-1; clone size: NA; V gene: TRBV5-1; CDR3 protein: CASRPVGARYNEQFF; CDR3 DNA: TGCGCCAGCAGACCGGTGGGGGCTCGGTACAATGAGCAGTTCTTC
D gene: NA; J gene: TRBJ1-2; clone size: NA; V gene: TRBV24-1; CDR3 protein: CATSDSTAPYGYTF; CDR3 DNA: TGTGCCACCAGTGACTCGACAGCTCCCTATGGCTACACCTTC
D gene: NA; J gene: TRBJ2-1; clone size: NA; V gene: TRBV2; CDR3 protein: CASRLGSFNEQFF; CDR3 DNA: TGTGCCAGCAGATTAGGTAGCTTCAATGAGCAGTTCTTC
D gene: TRBD1; J gene: TRBJ1-2; clone size: NA; V gene: TRBV29-1; CDR3 protein: CSVGPGGQGNYGYTF; CDR3 DNA: TGCAGCGTTGGTCCAGGTGGACAGGGGAACTATGGCTACACCTTC
D gene: NA; J gene: TRBJ2-1; clone size: NA; V gene: TRBV6-5; CDR3 protein: CASSSDSSYNEQFF; CDR3 DNA: TGTGCCAGCAGTTCGGACAGCTCCTACAATGAGCAGTTCTTC
D gene: TRBD1; J gene: TRBJ1-5; clone size: NA; V gene: TRBV7-9; CDR3 protein: CASSSTRDRGGGQHF; CDR3 DNA: TGTGCCAGCAGCTCCACACGGGACAGGGGAGGTGGCCAGCATTTT
D gene: NA; J gene: TRBJ2-3; clone size: NA; V gene: TRBV18; CDR3 protein: CASSTQADTQYF; CDR3 DNA: TGTGCCAGCTCGACCCAGGCAGATACGCAGTATTTT
D gene: NA; J gene: TRBJ2-1; clone size: NA; V gene: TRBV7-9; CDR3 protein: CASSFGYNEQFF; CDR3 DNA: TGTGCCAGCAGCTTTGGGTACAATGAGCAGTTCTTC
D gene: NA; J gene: TRBJ1-6; clone size: NA; V gene: TRBV12-3/TRBV12-4; CDR3 protein: CASSRDIGVHF; CDR3 DNA: TGTGCCAGCAGCCGGGACATTGGTGTCCACTTT
D gene: NA; J gene: TRBJ2-7; clone size: NA; V gene: TRBV7-2; CDR3 protein: CASSLPPGRREQYF; CDR3 DNA: TGTGCCAGCAGCTTACCCCCCGGGCGCCGCGAGCAGTACTTC
D gene: NA; J gene: TRBJ1-1; clone size: NA; V gene: TRBV10-3; CDR3 protein: CAISGVGGMRNTEAFF; CDR3 DNA: TGTGCCATCAGTGGGGTCGGGGGGATGAGGAACACTGAAGCTTTCTTT
D gene: NA; J gene: TRBJ2-1; clone size: NA; V gene: TRBV6-4; CDR3 protein: CASYGVDNEQFF; CDR3 DNA: TGTGCCAGCTACGGGGTGGACAATGAGCAGTTCTTC
D gene: NA; J gene: TRBJ2-1; clone size: NA; V gene: TRBV2; CDR3 protein: CASSEGFSSYNEQFF; CDR3 DNA: TGTGCCAGCAGTGAAGGGTTCAGCTCCTACAATGAGCAGTTCTTC
D gene: TRBD1; J gene: TRBJ2-1; clone size: NA; V gene: TRBV29-1; CDR3 protein: CSLQPGGSSYNEQFF; CDR3 DNA: TGCAGCCTCCAACCAGGGGGAAGCTCCTACAATGAGCAGTTCTTC
D gene: NA; J gene: TRBJ1-2; clone size: NA; V gene: TRBV24-1; CDR3 protein: CATSDFFDYGYTF; CDR3 DNA: TGTGCCACCAGTGATTTTTTCGACTATGGCTACACCTTC
D gene: NA; J gene: TRBJ2-1; clone size: NA; V gene: TRBV4-1; CDR3 protein: CASGLGNEQFF; CDR3 DNA: TGCGCCAGCGGCCTGGGCAATGAGCAGTTCTTC
D gene: NA; J gene: TRBJ1-1; clone size: NA; V gene: TRBV9; CDR3 protein: CASSVGGAASGTEAFF; CDR3 DNA: TGTGCCAGCAGCGTAGGGGGGGCAGCGTCTGGGACTGAAGCTTTCTTT
D gene: NA; J gene: TRBJ1-6; clone size: NA; V gene: TRBV10-3; CDR3 protein: CAISEGGGNSPLHF; CDR3 DNA: TGTGCCATCAGTGAGGGGGGCGGTAATTCACCCCTCCACTTT
D gene: NA; J gene: TRBJ1-1; clone size: NA; V gene: TRBV14; CDR3 protein: CASSRALNFEAFF; CDR3 DNA: TGTGCCAGCAGCCGCGCACTGAACTTTGAAGCTTTCTTT
D gene: TRBD2; J gene: TRBJ2-2; clone size: NA; V gene: TRBV2; CDR3 protein: CASDERGVTGELFF; CDR3 DNA: TGTGCCAGCGATGAGCGGGGAGTTACCGGGGAGCTGTTTTTT
D gene: NA; J gene: TRBJ1-4; clone size: once; V gene: TRBV10-1; CDR3 protein: CASSQGVYEKLFF; CDR3 DNA: TGCGCCAGCAGCCAGGGTGTTTATGAAAAACTGTTTTTT
D gene: NA; J gene: TRBJ1-2; clone size: once; V gene: TRBV29-1; CDR3 protein: CSVEAQGYYGYTF; CDR3 DNA: TGCAGCGTTGAAGCTCAGGGGTACTATGGCTACACCTTC
D gene: TRBD1; J gene: TRBJ1-1; clone size: NA; V gene: TRBV28; CDR3 protein: CASSTGDRGSTEAFF; CDR3 DNA: TGTGCCAGCAGTACCGGGGACAGGGGAAGTACTGAAGCTTTCTTT
D gene: NA; J gene: TRBJ1-3; clone size: NA; V gene: TRBV25-1; CDR3 protein: CASTPGFSGNTIYF; CDR3 DNA: TGTGCCAGCACACCAGGGTTCTCTGGAAACACCATATATTTT